A single sample is the source of the 11 T cell receptor beta chains below, sequenced in a study of Ad26.COV2.S vaccination and SARS-CoV-2 variants. Stated treatment: 15 to 20 received Ad26.COV2.S at low or high dose, single or two shots; about 5 received placebo; per-sample allocation not given. Vaccine and placebo recipients were sampled on day 63 after the first injection. The data were produced by immunoSEQ multiplex PCR, yet TCRdb's version contains in-frame clones alone and is incomplete. Of hundreds of thousands of clones listed, 80% to 90% are singletons. This specimen was peripheral blood, taken in a trial of Ad26.COV2.S vaccine versus placebo. The source of these receptors is a person aged 18 to 65 who received the Ad26.COV2.S COVID-19 vaccine or a placebo.

CDR3 sequence: CASSLSTAGRTDTQYF. The CDR3 DNA reads TGTGCCAGCAGCTTAAGTACAGCGGGACGTACAGATACGCAGTATTTT. V usage is TRBV11-2 and J usage is TRBJ2-3, with 7 bases aligning to TRBD2. The J segment lost 3 bases and the V segment lost 2 bases, leaving 8 bases of the junction unmatched. Germline V lookup: CDR1 SGHAT, CDR2 FQNNGV. The CDR3 consists of 16 residues.

The CDR3 sequence is CASSLGRVSSYEQYF. CDR3 nucleotides: TGTGCCAGCAGCTTAGGGCGGGTCAGCTCCTACGAGCAGTACTTC. The J gene is TRBJ2-7, the V gene TRBV7-9, with D possibly matching TRBD2 (5 bases). This CDR3 comprises 15 residues. Germline CDR1 reads SEHNR; CDR2 reads FQNEAQ (reference sequence). V lost 1 base and J 0 bases, leaving 10 bases between the germline ends.

V is TRBV25-1 and J is TRBJ1-3, with a possible D match to TRBD1 (5 bases). The CDR3 is 13 amino acids. V was shortened by 6 bases and J by 6 bases, with 12 bases between the two germline ends. CDR1 MGHDK and CDR2 SYGVNS come from the germline V gene. This chain's CDR3 is CASSYGGVNTIYF. In nucleotides, the CDR3 is TGTGCCAGCAGCTACGGGGGGGTAAACACCATATATTTT.

The rearrangement links TRBV7-6 to TRBJ2-5; 13 bases are shared with TRBD2. Germline V CDR1 and CDR2: SGHVS, FNYEAQ. The V gene end was trimmed by 2 bases and the J gene end by 4 bases; junction bases not matched to a gene: 16. CDR3 length: 20 amino acids. The CDR3 spells CASSLNPFSTSGGLLETQYF. The CDR3 DNA reads as TGTGCCAGCAGCTTAAACCCGTTCTCGACTAGCGGGGGGCTCCTAGAGACCCAGTACTTC.

The V gene is TRBV18, the J gene TRBJ2-5; tentative D call: TRBD2 (5 bases). CDR1 and CDR2 (germline): KGHSH, LQKENI. Trimming left V 11 bases short and J 1 base short, with 14 bases between. CDR3 length: 13 amino acids. The CDR3 DNA reads TGTGCCTCGACGAGGGCGGCCCAAGAGACCCAGTACTTC. This gives the protein CASTRAAQETQYF. Full variable domain (rest looked up from reference TRBV18 and TRBJ2-5): NAGVMQNPRHLVRRRGQEARLRCSPMKGHSHVYWYRQLPEEGLKFMVYLQKENIIDESGMPKERFSAEFPKEGPSILRIQQVVRGDSAAYFCASTRAAQETQYFGPGTRLLVL.

The chain couples TRBV7-2 to TRBJ1-6; D might be TRBD1 (5 bases). This CDR3 contains 14 residues. V gave up 5 bases and J gave up 6 bases, with 11 bases separating them. Per the germline V gene, CDR1 is SGHTA and CDR2 is FQGNSA. CDR3: CASSLGTTNSPLHF. The CDR3 DNA is TGTGCCAGCAGCCTTGGGACGACTAATTCACCCCTCCACTTT.

The V gene is TRBV20-1, the J gene TRBJ2-7; tentatively, D is TRBD1 (6 bases). The germline CDR1 and CDR2 sequences are DFQATT and SNEGSKA (reference sequence). This CDR3 has 11 residues. Between the trimmed V and J ends, which lost 5 bases and 4 bases, there was a span of 9 bases. Here the CDR3 reads CSAHREYEQYF. DNA of the CDR3: TGCAGTGCTCACAGGGAGTACGAGCAGTACTTC.

V is TRBV27 and J is TRBJ2-1; D not certain. This CDR3 has 13 amino acids. Trimming removed 6 bases at V and 2 bases at J, with 8 bases between. The germline V gene has CDR1 MNHEY and CDR2 SMNVEV (reference sequence). Written as DNA, the CDR3 is TGTGCCAGCAGGGAAGGCGCCTACAATGAGCAGTTCTTC. Protein product: CASREGAYNEQFF.

The rearrangement joins TRBV19 to TRBJ1-1; possibly TRBD1 for D (5 bases). CDR1 is LNHDA and CDR2 is SQIVND in the germline V gene (reference sequence). Trimming took 7 bases from V and 7 from J, leaving 19 bases between them. The CDR3 is made up of 14 amino acids. CDR3 amino acids: CASKSVEPGDEAFF. CDR3 sequence (DNA): TGTGCCAGTAAATCTGTCGAACCGGGGGATGAAGCTTTCTTT.

The chain recombines TRBV29-1 with TRBJ2-5; possible D gene TRBD1, 6 bases. CDR3 length equals 12 residues. Germline CDR1 and CDR2: SQVTM and ANQGSEA. The chain's CDR3 is CSTRDTQETQYF. CDR3 DNA sequence: TGCAGTACTCGGGACACCCAAGAGACCCAGTACTTC.

The rearrangement uses TRBV15 and TRBJ2-1; weak D call: TRBD2 (6 bases). Germline V gene lookup returns CDR1 LNHNV and CDR2 YYDKDF (reference sequence). The ends were cut back, 6 bases at V and 0 bases at J, with 12 bases in the middle. The CDR3 contains 15 residues. The CDR3, as DNA: TGTGCCACCAGTGGCGGGGTTAGCTCCTACAATGAGCAGTTCTTC. This gives the protein CATSGGVSSYNEQFF. The whole variable domain, filled in from reference TRBV15 and TRBJ2-1, reads DAMVIQNPRYQVTQFGKPVTLSCSQTLNHNVMYWYQQKSSQAPKLLFHYYDKDFNNEADTPDNFQSRRPNTSFCFLDIRSPGLGDTAMYLCATSGGVSSYNEQFFGPGTRLTVL.